The entry that follows covers one T cell receptor (beta chain) sequence. Its antigen remains unidentified. Unique molecular identifiers were incorporated when the TCRbeta library was constructed. TCRdb itself ran the PCR reads through MiXCR, one entry per CDR3 protein. The sample comprises 780,000 or so distinct CDR3 sequences, about 16% of which are singletons, and just under 5% rests with the top ten. The data originate from a study of T-cell reconstitution after alpha-beta-depleted transplantation in children. General study results and limits: Diversity and T-cell counts at one year after transplant derived mostly from new T cells. Two months or so post-transplant, alpha-beta T cells reportedly derived from several hundred expanded graft clones.

The ends were cut back, 2 bases at V and 5 bases at J, with 10 bases in the middle. Germline values: CDR1 SGHRS, CDR2 YFSETQ. The CDR3 is 13 residues long. This material consisted of PBMCs, mostly from graft donor cells, taken 360 days after TCRalphabeta/CD19-depleted stem cell transplant. The V gene is TRBV5-1, the J gene TRBJ1-2; no clear D. This clonotype originated in a male patient younger than 18 who had a stem cell transplant for acute lymphoblastic leukemia, so the T cells may come from the graft donor. CDR3 in DNA: TGCGCCAGCAGCTTTGAAGGTACTTATGGCTACACCTTC. Translation gives CASSFEGTYGYTF. Full variable domain (missing parts from reference TRBV5-1 and TRBJ1-2): KAGVTQTPRYLIKTRGQQVTLSCSPISGHRSVSWYQQTPGQGLQFLFEYFSETQRNKGNFPGRFSGRQFSNSRSEMNVSTLELGDSALYLCASSFEGTYGYTFGSGTRLTVV.